This TCR beta chain was observed in a study of graft-versus-host responses after intestinal transplantation. The repertoire was sequenced with immunoSEQ multiplex PCR; TCRdb's copy has only in-frame clones and lacks some. The sample includes 99,000 or so clones, 86% of them seen just once. Comments on this clone: As yet, its antigen is unknown.

CDR3 length: 16 amino acids. Germline CDR1 and CDR2: SGHVS and FQNEAQ. The ends lost 1 base at V and 3 bases at J; junction bases unmatched: 5. Study-level findings and limits: Early post-transplant falls in HvG clones accompanied the peak levels of circulating GvH clones.

The chain couples TRBV7-8 to TRBJ2-1; 8 bases are shared with TRBD2. This receptor was taken from a human patient who received an intestinal transplant, so some T cells may come from the graft donor. This specimen was PBMCs, taken 255 days after intestinal transplant. The CDR3 nucleotides are TGTGCCAGCAGCTTAGTGGGGACTAGGAGCTACAATGAGCAGTTCTTC. This codes for CASSLVGTRSYNEQFF.